This T cell receptor (beta chain) was sequenced in a study of T-cell memory formation after mild COVID-19. Study-level findings and limits: Among CD4+ contracting clones, most were CM and EM, and CD8+ ones EMRA. Memory cells collected pre-infection included some clones that later responded, suggesting cross-reactive memory joined.

About this clonotype itself: Its antigen is still unknown.

Constant-segment primers served in 5'RACE that generated TCR alpha and TCR beta cDNA libraries bearing sample barcodes and UMIs. From the 5' RACE reads, TCRdb called clonotypes with MiXCR, one entry per CDR3 protein. The sample lists hundreds of thousands of distinct CDR3 sequences; 25% were seen once. The CDR3 consists of 15 residues. Trimming stripped 0 bases from V and 0 bases from J, with 10 bases between. Germline CDR1 reads SGHRS; CDR2 reads YFSETQ. The sample consisted of PBMCs or a T cell subset sorted from them (not recorded which). The chain joins TRBV5-1 to TRBJ2-7; D not certain. The clonotype originates from an adult woman who had mild COVID-19 (a few samples of this study predate the infection). Cell type and time point are not known. CDR3 sequence: CASSLDAGASYEQYF. As DNA, the CDR3 is TGCGCCAGCAGCTTGGATGCAGGAGCCTCCTACGAGCAGTACTTC.